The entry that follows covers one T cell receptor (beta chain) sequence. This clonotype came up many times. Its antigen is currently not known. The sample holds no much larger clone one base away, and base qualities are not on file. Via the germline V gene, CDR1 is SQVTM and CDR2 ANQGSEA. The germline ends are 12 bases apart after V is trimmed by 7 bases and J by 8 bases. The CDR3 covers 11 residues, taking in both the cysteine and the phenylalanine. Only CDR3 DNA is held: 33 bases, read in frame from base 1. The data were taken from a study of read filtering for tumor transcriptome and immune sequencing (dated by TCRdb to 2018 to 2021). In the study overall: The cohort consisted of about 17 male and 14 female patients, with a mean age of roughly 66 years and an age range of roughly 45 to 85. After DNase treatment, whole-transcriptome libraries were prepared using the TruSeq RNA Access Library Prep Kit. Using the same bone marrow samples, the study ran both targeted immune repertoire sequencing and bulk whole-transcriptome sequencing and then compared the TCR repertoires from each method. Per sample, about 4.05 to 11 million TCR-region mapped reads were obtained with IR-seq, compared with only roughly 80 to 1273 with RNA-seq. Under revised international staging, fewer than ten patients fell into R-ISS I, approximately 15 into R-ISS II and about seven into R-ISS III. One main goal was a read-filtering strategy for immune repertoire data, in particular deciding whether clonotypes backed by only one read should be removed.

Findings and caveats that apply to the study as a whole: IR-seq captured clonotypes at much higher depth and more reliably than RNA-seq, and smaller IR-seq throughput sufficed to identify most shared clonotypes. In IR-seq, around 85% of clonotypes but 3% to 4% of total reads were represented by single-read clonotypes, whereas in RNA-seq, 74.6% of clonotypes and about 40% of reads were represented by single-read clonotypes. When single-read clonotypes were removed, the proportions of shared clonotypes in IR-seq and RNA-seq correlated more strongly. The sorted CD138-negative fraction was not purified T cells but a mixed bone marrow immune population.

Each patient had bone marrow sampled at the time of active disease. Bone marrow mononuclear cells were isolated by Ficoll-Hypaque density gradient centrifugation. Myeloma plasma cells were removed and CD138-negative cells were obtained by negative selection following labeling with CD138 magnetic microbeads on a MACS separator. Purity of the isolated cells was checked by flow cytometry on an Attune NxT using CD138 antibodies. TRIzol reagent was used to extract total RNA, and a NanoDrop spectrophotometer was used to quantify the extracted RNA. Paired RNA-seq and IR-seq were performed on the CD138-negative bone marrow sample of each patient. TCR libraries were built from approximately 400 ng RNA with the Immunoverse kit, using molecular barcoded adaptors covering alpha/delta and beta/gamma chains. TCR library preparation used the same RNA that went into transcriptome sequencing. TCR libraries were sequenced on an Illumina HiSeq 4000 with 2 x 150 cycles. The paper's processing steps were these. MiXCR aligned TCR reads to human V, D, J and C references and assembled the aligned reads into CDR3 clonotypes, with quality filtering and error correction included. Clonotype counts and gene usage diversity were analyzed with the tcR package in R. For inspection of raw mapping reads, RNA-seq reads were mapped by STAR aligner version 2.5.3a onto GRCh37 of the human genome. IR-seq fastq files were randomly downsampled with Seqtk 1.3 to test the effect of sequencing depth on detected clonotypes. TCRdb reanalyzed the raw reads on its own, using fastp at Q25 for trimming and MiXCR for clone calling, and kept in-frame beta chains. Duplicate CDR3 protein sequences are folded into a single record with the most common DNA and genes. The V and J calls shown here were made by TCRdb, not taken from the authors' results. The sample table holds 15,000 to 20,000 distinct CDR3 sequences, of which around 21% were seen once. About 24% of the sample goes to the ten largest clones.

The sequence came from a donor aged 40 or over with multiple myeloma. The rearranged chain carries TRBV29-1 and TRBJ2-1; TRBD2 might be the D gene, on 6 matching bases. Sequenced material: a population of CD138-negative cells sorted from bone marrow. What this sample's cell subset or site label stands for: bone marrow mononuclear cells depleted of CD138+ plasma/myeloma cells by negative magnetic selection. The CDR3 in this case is CSEGLGDEQFF. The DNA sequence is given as TGCAGCGAGGGACTGGGGGATGAGCAGTTCTTC.